The clone carrying this T cell receptor (beta chain) has a count of ten or more. What it recognizes is unknown. The sample is drawn from a study of identical twins. Findings and limits, study-wide: Cross-sectional statistics, not tracking of the same donors, supported the conclusions.

Trimming shortened V by 0 bases and J by 0 bases, and 15 bases separated the two germline ends. The CDR3 has 18 residues. CDR1 is MGHRA and CDR2 is YSYEKL in the germline V gene. One entry per CDR3 protein, called by TCRdb with MiXCR from the 5' RACE reads. Found here are about 890,000 distinct CDR3 sequences, approximately 13% of them singletons; the top ten hold 1.5% to 2%. The same specimen was also included in a second study, on yellow fever vaccine responses in identical twins.

V is TRBV4-1 and J is TRBJ1-5; D uncertain. The sequence came from a young woman in good health. The source material was PBMCs. The CDR3 bases are TGCGCCAGCAGCCAAGAAAGTCGCCTCCCATATAGCAATCAGCCCCAGCATTTT. This sequence encodes CASSQESRLPYSNQPQHF.